The 4 T cell receptor beta chains in this list originate from one sample, sequenced in a study of blood T cell repertoires in COVID-19. Some clones are missing from TCRdb's copy, which holds only in-frame ones; the method was immunoSEQ multiplex PCR. Seen here are more than 200,000 clones, around 81% observed once, and the top ten hold around 7%. The source material was PBMCs or T cells enriched from blood (not recorded which). These receptors were collected from a middle-aged woman with acute COVID-19.

V usage is TRBV29-1 and J usage is TRBJ1-2; 8 bases agree with TRBD1. The CDR3 is 14 residues long. J gave up 3 bases and V 4 bases, and 7 bases lay outside the gene matches. Germline V CDR1 and CDR2: SQVTM, ANQGSEA. This chain's CDR3 is CSVGPGGAHYGYTF. The CDR3 nucleotides read TGCAGCGTTGGACCAGGGGGCGCCCACTATGGCTACACCTTC. Looking up the rest from reference TRBV29-1 and TRBJ1-2 gives the full variable domain: SAVISQKPSRDICQRGTSLTIQCQVDSQVTMMFWYRQQPGQSLTLIATANQGSEATYESGFVIDKFPISRPNLTFSTLTVSNMSPEDSSIYLCSVGPGGAHYGYTFGSGTRLTVV.

The chain recombines TRBV28 with TRBJ1-4, with 9 bases lining up with TRBD1. This CDR3 region has 16 residues. Germline lookup yields CDR1 MDHEN and CDR2 SYDVKM. The V gene end was trimmed by 6 bases and the J gene end by 6 bases; junction bases not matched to a gene: 11. For the CDR3, the DNA is TGTGCCAGCAGAGACAGGGGGGGGCCCCTGGATGAAAAACTGTTTTTT. Translation gives CASRDRGGPLDEKLFF. Together with reference TRBV28 and TRBJ1-4, the CDR3 gives the full variable domain: DVKVTQSSRYLVKRTGEKVFLECVQDMDHENMFWYRQDPGLGLRLIYFSYDVKMKEKGDIPEGYSVSREKKERFSLILESASTNQTSMYLCASRDRGGPLDEKLFFGSGTQLSVL.

The V call is TRBV6-5, the J call TRBJ1-3, with a possible D match to TRBD1 (5 bases). The V end was cut by 2 bases, the J end by 4 bases, with 12 bases between. The germline V gene encodes CDR1 MNHEY and CDR2 SVGAGI. The CDR3 consists of 15 residues. CDR3 DNA sequence: TGTGCCAGCAGTTACGCAGGGCCGTCAGGAAACACCATATATTTT. Amino acids: CASSYAGPSGNTIYF.

The chain uses TRBV29-1 and TRBJ1-4, with a weak D call TRBD1 (5 bases). The CDR3 length is 12 residues. Trimming cost V 5 bases and J 8 bases, with 12 bases left between them. CDR1 SQVTM and CDR2 ANQGSEA come from the germline V gene. This CDR3 reads CSVRQGGEKLFF. CDR3 sequence (DNA): TGCAGCGTTCGGCAGGGAGGCGAAAAACTGTTTTTT.